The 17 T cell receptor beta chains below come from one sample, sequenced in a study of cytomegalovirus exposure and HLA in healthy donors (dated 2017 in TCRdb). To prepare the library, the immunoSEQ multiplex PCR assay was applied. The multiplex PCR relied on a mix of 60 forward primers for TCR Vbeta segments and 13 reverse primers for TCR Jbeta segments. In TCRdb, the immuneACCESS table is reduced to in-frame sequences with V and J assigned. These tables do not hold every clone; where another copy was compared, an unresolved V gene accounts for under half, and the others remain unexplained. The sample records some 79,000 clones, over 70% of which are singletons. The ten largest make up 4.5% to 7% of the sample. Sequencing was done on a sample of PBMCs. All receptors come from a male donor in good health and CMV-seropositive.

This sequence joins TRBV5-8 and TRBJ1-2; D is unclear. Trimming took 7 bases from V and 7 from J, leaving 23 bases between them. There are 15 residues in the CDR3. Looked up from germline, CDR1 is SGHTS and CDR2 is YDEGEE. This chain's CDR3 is CASDVRRGFLRGYTF. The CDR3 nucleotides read TGTGCCAGCGATGTCCGGCGGGGATTTTTACGTGGCTACACCTTC.

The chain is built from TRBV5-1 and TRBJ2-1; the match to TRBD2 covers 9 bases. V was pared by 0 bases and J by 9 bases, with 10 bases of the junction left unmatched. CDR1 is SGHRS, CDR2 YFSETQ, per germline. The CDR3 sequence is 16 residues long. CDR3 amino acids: CASSLVRTSETGEQFF. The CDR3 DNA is TGCGCCAGCAGCTTGGTGCGGACTAGCGAAACAGGTGAGCAGTTCTTC. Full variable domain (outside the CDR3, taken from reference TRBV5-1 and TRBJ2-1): KAGVTQTPRYLIKTRGQQVTLSCSPISGHRSVSWYQQTPGQGLQFLFEYFSETQRNKGNFPGRFSGRQFSNSRSEMNVSTLELGDSALYLCASSLVRTSETGEQFFGPGTRLTVL.

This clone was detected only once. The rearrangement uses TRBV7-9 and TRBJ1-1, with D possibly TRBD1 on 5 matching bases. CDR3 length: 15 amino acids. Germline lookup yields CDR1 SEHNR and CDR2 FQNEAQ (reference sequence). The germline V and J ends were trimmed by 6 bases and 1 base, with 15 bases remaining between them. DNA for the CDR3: TGTGCCAGCAGACGCCCGGAGGGGCGGAACACTGAAGCTTTCTTT. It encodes CASRRPEGRNTEAFF.

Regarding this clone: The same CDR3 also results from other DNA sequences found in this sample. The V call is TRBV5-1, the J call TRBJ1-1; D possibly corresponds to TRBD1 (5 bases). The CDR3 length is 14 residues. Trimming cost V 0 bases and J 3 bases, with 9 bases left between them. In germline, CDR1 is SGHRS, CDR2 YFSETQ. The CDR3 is CASSLGQLDTEAFF. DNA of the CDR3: TGCGCCAGCAGCTTGGGACAGTTAGACACTGAAGCTTTCTTT. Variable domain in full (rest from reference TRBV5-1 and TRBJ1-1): KAGVTQTPRYLIKTRGQQVTLSCSPISGHRSVSWYQQTPGQGLQFLFEYFSETQRNKGNFPGRFSGRQFSNSRSEMNVSTLELGDSALYLCASSLGQLDTEAFFGQGTRLTVV.

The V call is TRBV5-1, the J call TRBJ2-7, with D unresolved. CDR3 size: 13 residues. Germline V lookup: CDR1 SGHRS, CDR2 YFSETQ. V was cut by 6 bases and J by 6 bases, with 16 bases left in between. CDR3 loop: CASTTLRSSEQYF. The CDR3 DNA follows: TGCGCCAGCACCACCCTGAGGAGTTCCGAGCAGTACTTC.

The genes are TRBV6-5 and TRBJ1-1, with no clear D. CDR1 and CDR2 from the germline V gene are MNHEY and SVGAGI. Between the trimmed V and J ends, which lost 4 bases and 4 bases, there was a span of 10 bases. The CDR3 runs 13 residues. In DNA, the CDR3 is TGTGCCAGCAGTTCCCGACACTTCACTGAAGCTTTCTTT. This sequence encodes CASSSRHFTEAFF.

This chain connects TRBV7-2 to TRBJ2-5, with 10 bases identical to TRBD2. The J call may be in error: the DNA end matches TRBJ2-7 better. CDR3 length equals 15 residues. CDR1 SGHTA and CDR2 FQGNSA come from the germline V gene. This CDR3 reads CASSFNSGGNYEQYF. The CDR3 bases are TGTGCCAGCAGCTTCAATAGCGGGGGGAATTACGAGCAGTACTTC.

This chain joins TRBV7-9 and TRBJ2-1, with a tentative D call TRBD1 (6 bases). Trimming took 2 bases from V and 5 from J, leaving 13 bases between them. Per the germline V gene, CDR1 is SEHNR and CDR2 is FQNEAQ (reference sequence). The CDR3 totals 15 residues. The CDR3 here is CASSLFGQTHNEQFF. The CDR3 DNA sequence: TGTGCCAGCAGCTTATTTGGACAGACACACAATGAGCAGTTCTTC. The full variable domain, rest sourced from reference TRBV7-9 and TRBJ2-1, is DTGVSQNPRHKITKRGQNVTFRCDPISEHNRLYWYRQTLGQGPEFLTYFQNEAQLEKSRLLSDRFSAERPKGSFSTLEIQRTEQGDSAMYLCASSLFGQTHNEQFFGPGTRLTVL.

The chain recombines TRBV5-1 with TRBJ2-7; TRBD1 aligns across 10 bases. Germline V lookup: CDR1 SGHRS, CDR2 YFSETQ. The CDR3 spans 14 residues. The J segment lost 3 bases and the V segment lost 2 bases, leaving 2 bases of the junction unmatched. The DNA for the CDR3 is TGCGCCAGCAGCTTCCGGGACAGGGGCTACGAGCAGTACTTC. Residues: CASSFRDRGYEQYF.

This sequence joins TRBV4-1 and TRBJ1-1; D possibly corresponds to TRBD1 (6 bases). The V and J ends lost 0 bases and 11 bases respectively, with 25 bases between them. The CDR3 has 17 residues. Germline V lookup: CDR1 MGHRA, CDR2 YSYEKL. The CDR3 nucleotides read TGCGCCAGCAGCCAAGACTTCAGGGTACAGGGCGCATCTTGGGCTTTCTTT. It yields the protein CASSQDFRVQGASWAFF.

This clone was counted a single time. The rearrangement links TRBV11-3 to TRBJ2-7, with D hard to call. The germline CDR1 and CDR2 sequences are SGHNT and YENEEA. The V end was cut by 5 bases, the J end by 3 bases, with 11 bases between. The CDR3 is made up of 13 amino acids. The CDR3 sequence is CASSPGQFYEQYF. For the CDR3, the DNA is TGTGCCAGCAGCCCTGGGCAGTTCTACGAGCAGTACTTC.

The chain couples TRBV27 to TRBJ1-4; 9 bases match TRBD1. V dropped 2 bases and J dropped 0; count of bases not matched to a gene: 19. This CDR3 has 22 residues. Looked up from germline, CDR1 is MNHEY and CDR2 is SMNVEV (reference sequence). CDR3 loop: CASSLISWDWTGERATNEKLFF. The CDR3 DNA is TGTGCCAGCAGTTTAATTTCATGGGATTGGACAGGGGAAAGAGCAACTAATGAAAAACTGTTTTTT.

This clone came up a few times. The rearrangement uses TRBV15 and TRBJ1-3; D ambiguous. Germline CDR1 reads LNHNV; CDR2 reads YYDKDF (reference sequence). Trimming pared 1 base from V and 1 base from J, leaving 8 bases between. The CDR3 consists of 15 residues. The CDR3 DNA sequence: TGTGCCACCAGCAGAGGAGCGGCTTCTGGAAACACCATATATTTT. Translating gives CATSRGAASGNTIYF.

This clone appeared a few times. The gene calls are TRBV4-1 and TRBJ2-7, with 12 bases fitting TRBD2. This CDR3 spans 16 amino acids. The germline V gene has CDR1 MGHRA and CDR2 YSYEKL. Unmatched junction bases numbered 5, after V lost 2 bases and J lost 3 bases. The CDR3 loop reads CASSQYGLAGFYEQYF. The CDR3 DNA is TGCGCCAGCAGCCAATACGGACTAGCGGGGTTCTACGAGCAGTACTTC.

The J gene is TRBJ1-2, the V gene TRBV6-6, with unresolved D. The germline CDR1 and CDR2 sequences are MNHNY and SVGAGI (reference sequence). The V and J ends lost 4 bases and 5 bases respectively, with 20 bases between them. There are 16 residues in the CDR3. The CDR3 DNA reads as TGTGCCAGCAGTTCCAATGCCTCCCCCCACTTATATGGCTACACCTTC. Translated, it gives CASSSNASPHLYGYTF.

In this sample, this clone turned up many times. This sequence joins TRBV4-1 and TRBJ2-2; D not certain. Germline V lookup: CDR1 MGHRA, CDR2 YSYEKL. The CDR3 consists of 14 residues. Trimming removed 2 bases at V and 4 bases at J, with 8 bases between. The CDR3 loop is CASSQPLSTGELFF. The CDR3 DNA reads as TGCGCCAGCAGCCAACCCCTATCCACCGGGGAGCTGTTTTTT.

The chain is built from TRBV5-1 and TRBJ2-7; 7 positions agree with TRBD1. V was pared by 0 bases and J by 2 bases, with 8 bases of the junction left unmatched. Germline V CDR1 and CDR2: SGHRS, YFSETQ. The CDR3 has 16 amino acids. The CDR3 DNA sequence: TGCGCCAGCAGCTTGGTAGGGGGCTCCCTTACCTACGAGCAGTACTTC. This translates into CASSLVGGSLTYEQYF.